The entry that follows covers one T cell receptor beta chain sequence. The target antigen is unknown. Trimming stripped 6 bases from V and 4 bases from J, with 15 bases between. The CDR3 is made up of 14 amino acids. Per germline, CDR1 MDHEN and CDR2 SYDVKM. These data are taken from a study of shared clonotypes between healthy human individuals. Study summary: The donors, a couple of women and a few men, were aged 18 to 49. Study conclusions and caveats: Larger richness was generally estimated for naive than memory subsets.

CD45RO negativity and positive selection for CCR7 defined naive CD8 cells, a population that excluded terminally differentiated effector memory CD45RA+ cells. The study drew its donors from healthy HIV-negative adults without recent acute infections or vaccinations. Per the original data handling: ImmunoSEQ only sent back junction sequences with no quality scores, so filtering was done differently. Clones were sequenced by immunoSEQ multiplex PCR, and TCRdb holds only the in-frame ones, with some missing. The DNA gave D and trimming, while V, J and clone size come from that table. The repertoire holds some 2,000,000 clones, with around 96% as singletons.

The source is a man aged 18 to 29 in good health. Material for sequencing was naive CD8+ T cells sorted from blood. The chain combines TRBV28 with TRBJ2-5; D might be TRBD1 or TRBD2, each matching 6 bases. The chain's CDR3 is CASRVTGAGETQYF. The CDR3 bases are TGTGCCAGCAGAGTTACGGGGGCGGGAGAGACCCAGTACTTC. The whole variable domain, remainder taken from reference TRBV28 and TRBJ2-5, is DVKVTQSSRYLVKRTGEKVFLECVQDMDHENMFWYRQDPGLGLRLIYFSYDVKMKEKGDIPEGYSVSREKKERFSLILESASTNQTSMYLCASRVTGAGETQYFGPGTRLLVL.